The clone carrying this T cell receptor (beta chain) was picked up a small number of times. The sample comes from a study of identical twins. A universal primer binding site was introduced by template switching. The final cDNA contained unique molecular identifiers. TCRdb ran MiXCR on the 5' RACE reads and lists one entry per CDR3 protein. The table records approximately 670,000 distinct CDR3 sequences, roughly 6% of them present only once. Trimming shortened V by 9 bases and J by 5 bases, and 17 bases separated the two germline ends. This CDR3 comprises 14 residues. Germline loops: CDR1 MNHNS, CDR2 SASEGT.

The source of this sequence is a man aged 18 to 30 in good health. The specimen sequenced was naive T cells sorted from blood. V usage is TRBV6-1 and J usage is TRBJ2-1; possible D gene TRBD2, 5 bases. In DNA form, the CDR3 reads TGTGCCAGTTATCAAAGCGGCCGAGACAATGAGCAGTTCTTC. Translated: CASYQSGRDNEQFF.